This TCR beta chain was obtained from a study of blood T cell repertoires in COVID-19. Allocation to cohorts depended on clinical history reported by the participants. Recovered Cohort 3 donors showed two negative PCRs, clearance, or symptom resolution. Data came from immunoSEQ multiplex PCR; TCRdb stores just in-frame clones and leaves some out. This sample has around 250,000 clones, with approximately 83% found just once. Sequencing was done on a sample of PBMCs or T cells enriched from blood (not recorded which). This TCR was recovered from a woman aged 45-65 years who had recovered from COVID-19.

This chain's CDR3 is CASSYSAGGLEGYTF. The CDR3 coding sequence is TGTGCCAGCAGTTACTCGGCAGGGGGTTTGGAGGGCTACACCTTC. This chain uses TRBV6-5 with TRBJ1-2, with TRBD1 matching 7 bases. Per the germline V gene, CDR1 is MNHEY and CDR2 is SVGAGI. The CDR3 totals 15 residues. J gave up 8 bases and V 0 bases, and 9 bases lay outside the gene matches.